A single sample gave rise to the 4 T cell receptor beta chains below, sequenced in a study of memory CD4+ T cells and cytomegalovirus serostatus. Single viable CD3+CD4+CD8-CD45RO+ cells were sorted as the memory CD4+ T cells. TCRdb keeps only in-frame clones here, not all; method: immunoSEQ multiplex PCR. The table has 50,000 or so clones, about 86% seen once. The source material was memory CD4+ T cells from blood. These receptors originate from an adult in good health and CMV-seropositive.

J is TRBJ2-7 and V is TRBV7-8; TRBD1 might be the D (5 bases). Trimming removed 2 bases at V and 6 bases at J, with 17 bases between. Germline values: CDR1 SGHVS, CDR2 FQNEAQ. The CDR3 consists of 15 residues. CDR3 DNA sequence: TGTGCCAGCAGCTTAAATTCAGGGCGGTCGAGCGAGCAGTACTTC. Translation gives CASSLNSGRSSEQYF.

The chain uses TRBV15 and TRBJ2-7, with 9 positions matching TRBD1. The CDR3 is 14 amino acids. From germline, CDR1 is LNHNV and CDR2 YYDKDF (reference sequence). V gave up 4 bases and J gave up 6 bases; unmatched junction bases: 7. CDR3 nucleotide sequence: TGTGCCACCAGCAAGCCGGACAGGGGACCCGAGCAGTACTTC. It codes for CATSKPDRGPEQYF.

The chain couples TRBV6-1 to TRBJ1-2, with 10 positions matching TRBD1. Germline values: CDR1 MNHNS, CDR2 SASEGT. V lost 0 bases to trimming and J lost 4 bases; unmatched junction nucleotides: 5. This CDR3 is 16 amino acids long. CDR3 coding DNA: TGTGCCAGCAGTGAAGCCGGGACAGGGGCACCCTATGGCTACACCTTC. This gives the protein CASSEAGTGAPYGYTF.

This clone was seen only once. The chain employs TRBV5-1 and TRBJ1-1, with D tentatively TRBD1 (6 bases). Germline CDR1 is SGHRS and CDR2 is YFSETQ. V gave up 4 bases and J gave up 5 bases, with 12 bases separating them. The CDR3 spans 13 residues. This chain's CDR3 is CASSPYRETEAFF. CDR3 in DNA: TGCGCCAGCAGCCCGTACAGGGAGACTGAAGCTTTCTTT.